This T cell receptor (beta chain) was profiled in a study of OX40 agonist ivuxolimab in advanced cancers. Study-level findings and limits: Some nonresponders also had low normalized T-cell clonal expansion.

This clone was counted once. Its antigen remains unknown. Clones were read by immunoSEQ multiplex PCR, and TCRdb kept only the in-frame ones, dropping some. The sample yields 94,000 or so clones, 70% to 85% seen once. The receptor comes from an adult with an advanced solid tumor such as melanoma, head and neck, liver or kidney cancer. The sequencing used CD4+ or CD8+ T cells sorted from blood, collected in a trial of the OX40 agonist ivuxolimab.

The CDR3 DNA is TGTGCCTGGGGACAGGGCTATGGCTACACCTTC. As protein: CAWGQGYGYTF. This sequence joins TRBV30 and TRBJ1-2; 8 bases map to TRBD1. The CDR3 loop spans 11 amino acids. Germline assignment: CDR1 GTSNPN and CDR2 SVGIG (reference sequence). J gave up 4 bases and V 5 bases, and 0 bases lay outside the gene matches. Together with reference TRBV30 and TRBJ1-2, the CDR3 gives the full variable domain: SQTIHQWPATLVQPVGSPLSLECTVEGTSNPNLYWYRQAAGRGLQLLFYSVGIGQISSEVPQNLSASRPQDRQFILSSKKLLLSDSGFYLCAWGQGYGYTFGSGTRLTVV.